One sample yielded the 5 T cell receptor beta chains listed below, sequenced in a study of shared clonotypes between healthy human individuals (dated by TCRdb to the early 2020s). The library was generated by the immunoSEQ multiplex PCR assay. Imported from immuneACCESS, the table was reduced by TCRdb to in-frame sequences with V and J called. These copies leave out some clones; in studies compared against another copy, an unresolved V gene accounts for under half, and the cause of the remainder is not known. Recorded for this sample are 300,000 to 350,000 clones; around 67% of them occurred a single time. The ten largest clones add up to roughly a tenth of the sample. Input material: memory CD4+ T cells sorted from blood. The sample's cell subset or site label, in plain terms: CD45RA-negative fraction. The receptor set was obtained from a young man in good health.

This clone was seen a handful of times. The J gene is TRBJ1-1, the V gene TRBV7-3; no reliable D call. Germline V gene sequence: CDR1 SGHTA, CDR2 FQGTGA. Trimming pared 6 bases from V and 0 bases from J, leaving 8 bases between. The CDR3 has 13 residues. The CDR3 bases are TGTGCCAGCAGTGTGACGGTGAACACTGAAGCTTTCTTT. Translation: CASSVTVNTEAFF.

The chain recombines TRBV5-6 with TRBJ2-7; D tentatively reads TRBD1 or TRBD2 (5 bases each). V lost 5 bases and J lost 4, with 16 bases in between. Germline loops: CDR1 SGHDT, CDR2 YYEEEE. CDR3 length: 14 amino acids. CDR3 in DNA: TGTGCCAGCAGGGTAGGGGACCCCACGTACGAGCAGTACTTC. This sequence encodes CASRVGDPTYEQYF.

The chain is built from TRBV18 and TRBJ2-5; 14 bases line up with TRBD2. This CDR3 has 16 amino acids. The germline V gene encodes CDR1 KGHSH and CDR2 LQKENI. The V gene end was trimmed by 3 bases and the J gene end by 5 bases; junction bases not matched to a gene: 5. CDR3 loop: CASSPTSGRAGETQYF. The CDR3 DNA reads as TGTGCCAGCTCACCGACTAGCGGGAGGGCCGGTGAGACCCAGTACTTC.

The V gene is TRBV29-1, the J gene TRBJ2-2, with 7 nucleotides matching TRBD1. Germline V gene sequence: CDR1 SQVTM, CDR2 ANQGSEA. This CDR3 is built from 14 residues. With 7 bases clipped from V and 0 bases from J, the junction kept 5 bases outside the gene matches. The CDR3 protein is CSAKTGTNTGELFF. The CDR3 DNA reads as TGCAGCGCCAAGACAGGGACGAACACCGGGGAGCTGTTTTTT.

This clone was found many times. The rearrangement uses TRBV11-2 and TRBJ2-2; 13 bases line up with TRBD2. The CDR3 loop spans 18 amino acids. The junction had 11 bases not matched to a gene; V was cut back by 5 bases and J by 5 bases. Germline values: CDR1 SGHAT, CDR2 FQNNGV. The DNA of the CDR3 is TGTGCCAGCAGCCCCAACCCCGGGACTAGCGGGACAACCGGGGAGCTGTTTTTT. Amino acids: CASSPNPGTSGTTGELFF.